A single sample gave rise to the 3 T cell receptor beta chains below, sequenced in a study of CD8+ T cells in alopecia areata. Treatment here: oral pan-JAK inhibitor, 5-10 mg twice daily. Sequencing used cDNA as its template, made by extracting RNA and reverse transcribing it. Method: immunoSEQ multiplex PCR; TCRdb's copy keeps in-frame clones and lacks some. Counted here are about 200,000 clones, under 40% occurring once; the ten biggest clones make up 0.4% to 0.55%. Sequenced material: CD4+ T cells sorted from blood, taken at approximately week 34, from a patient treated with tofacitinib. These receptors all come from a human donor with alopecia areata.

This sequence joins TRBV7-9 and TRBJ1-4; the match to TRBD1 covers 8 bases. The CDR3 is 14 residues long. The ends lost 4 bases at V and 7 bases at J; junction bases unmatched: 5. The V gene's germline CDR1 is SEHNR and CDR2 FQNEAQ (reference sequence). The CDR3 reads CASSSTGTGEKLFF. The CDR3 nucleotides read TGTGCCAGCAGCTCCACCGGGACAGGTGAAAAACTGTTTTTT.

In this sample, this clone turned up a few times. The gene calls are TRBV18 and TRBJ1-1; 8 bases are shared with TRBD1. Germline trimming cut 3 bases from V and 5 bases from J; bases unmatched to any gene: 8. Per the germline V gene, CDR1 is KGHSH and CDR2 is LQKENI. The CDR3 sequence is 15 residues long. CDR3 nucleotides: TGTGCCAGCTCACCCCGCGAAGGACAGGGAACTGAAGCTTTCTTT. Translated: CASSPREGQGTEAFF.

This chain uses TRBV15 with TRBJ2-7; D may be TRBD2 (5 bases). Trimming took 1 base from V and 3 from J, leaving 10 bases between them. This CDR3 spans 14 amino acids. The germline gives CDR1 LNHNV, CDR2 YYDKDF (reference sequence). The CDR3 sequence is CATSRVRGFYEQYF. CDR3 DNA: TGTGCCACCAGCAGAGTTCGGGGTTTCTACGAGCAGTACTTC.